The next 29 T cell receptor beta chains were all read from a single sample in a study of blood T cell repertoires in COVID-19. Clones were read by immunoSEQ multiplex PCR, and TCRdb kept only the in-frame ones, dropping some. The data show over 75,000 clones, roughly 79% seen once. Sequences were obtained from peripheral blood. These receptors were taken from a man in his 70s with acute or convalescent COVID-19.

This rearrangement joins TRBV4-1 to TRBJ1-5; 7 positions agree with TRBD1. There are 16 residues in the CDR3. V lost 1 base, J lost 5 bases, and 8 bases stayed unmatched. Germline lookup yields CDR1 MGHRA and CDR2 YSYEKL. CDR3 nucleotide sequence: TGCGCCAGCAGCCAAGGGGCAGGGGGATTAGATCAGCCCCAGCATTTT. This translates into CASSQGAGGLDQPQHF.

The chain couples TRBV11-1 to TRBJ2-1; D might be TRBD1 (7 bases). Between the trimmed V and J ends, which lost 6 bases and 3 bases, there was a span of 12 bases. The CDR3 spans 14 residues. CDR1 and CDR2 from the germline V gene are SGHAT and FQDESV (reference sequence). CDR3 region: CASRWGDSYNEQFF. The DNA of the CDR3 is TGTGCCAGCAGATGGGGGGACAGCTACAATGAGCAGTTCTTC.

This clone was seen just once. This chain connects TRBV2 to TRBJ1-1, with 8 bases matching TRBD1. This CDR3 spans 11 amino acids. CDR1 is SNHLY, CDR2 FYNNEI, per germline. The J segment lost 8 bases and the V segment lost 6 bases, leaving 2 bases of the junction unmatched. The CDR3 coding sequence is TGTGCCAGCAGGACAGGGGAGGAAGCTTTCTTT. Translating it yields CASRTGEEAFF.

The gene calls are TRBV9 and TRBJ1-1; tentatively, D is TRBD1 (5 bases). CDR3 length: 13 residues. The germline gives CDR1 SGDLS, CDR2 YYNGEE. Trimming cost V 0 bases and J 10 bases, with 13 bases left between them. CDR3 loop: CASSVADGHLAFF. In nucleotides, the CDR3 is TGTGCCAGCAGCGTAGCTGACGGACACTTAGCTTTCTTT.

The V gene is TRBV19, the J gene TRBJ1-2; 7 bases match TRBD1. This CDR3 is built from 17 residues. The V and J ends lost 5 bases and 12 bases, in that order; junction bases with no gene match: 24. CDR1 is LNHDA and CDR2 is SQIVND in the germline V gene (reference sequence). The CDR3 is CASSRSSGQLWKSGHTF. In DNA form, the CDR3 reads TGTGCCAGTAGTCGGTCCTCGGGACAGTTGTGGAAGTCAGGCCACACCTTC.

This clone was seen a few times. The rearrangement links TRBV7-2 to TRBJ1-3, with D tentatively TRBD1 (6 bases). The CDR3 has 15 amino acids. V was shortened by 5 bases and J by 0 bases, with 11 bases between the two germline ends. The V gene's germline CDR1 is SGHTA and CDR2 FQGNSA. CDR3 residues: CASSPQTGSGNTIYF. For the CDR3, the DNA is TGTGCCAGCAGCCCCCAGACAGGCTCTGGAAACACCATATATTTT.

This chain connects TRBV6-2 or TRBV6-3 to TRBJ1-6; D remains unclear. The CDR3 covers 15 residues. V lost 2 bases and J lost 7, with 12 bases in between. Germline-derived CDR1 and CDR2 are MNHEY and SVGEGT. The CDR3 protein is CASSYTAVDNSPLHF. The CDR3 DNA reads as TGTGCCAGCAGTTACACAGCGGTTGACAATTCACCCCTCCACTTT.

This chain connects TRBV28 to TRBJ2-1; 8 bases line up with TRBD1. CDR1 and CDR2 (germline): MDHEN, SYDVKM. CDR3 size: 17 residues. J lost 3 bases, V lost 6 bases, and 13 bases had no gene match. CDR3 residues: CASRQPPGQGYYNEQFF. CDR3 coding DNA: TGTGCCAGCAGGCAACCCCCCGGACAGGGTTACTACAATGAGCAGTTCTTC.

This clone was seen a few times. The V and J genes are TRBV10-1 and TRBJ1-5, with D maybe TRBD1 (5 bases). CDR1 WNHNN and CDR2 SYGVQD come from the germline V gene (reference sequence). CDR3 size: 13 residues. V was shortened by 6 bases and J by 9 bases, with 15 bases between the two germline ends. CDR3 sequence (DNA): TGCGCCAGCAGCCCACAGGTGCAGCGGCCCCAGCATTTT. Protein: CASSPQVQRPQHF.

The chain employs TRBV11-2 and TRBJ2-7; 9 bases fit TRBD2. The CDR3 totals 15 residues. After removal of 2 bases from V and 2 bases from J, the junction contained 4 bases not matched to a gene. Germline V CDR1 and CDR2: SGHAT, FQNNGV. The CDR3 is CASSLRGLAPYEQYF. CDR3 sequence (DNA): TGTGCCAGCAGCTTACGGGGACTAGCTCCCTACGAGCAGTACTTC.

Comments on this clone: Other DNA sequences from this sample encode an identical CDR3 as well. The chain employs TRBV30 and TRBJ1-2; D is uncertain. The germline V gene has CDR1 GTSNPN and CDR2 SVGIG (reference sequence). Trimming pared 0 bases from V and 8 bases from J, leaving 13 bases between. This CDR3 has 13 residues. CDR3 sequence: CAWSVLGARGYTF. The CDR3 DNA reads as TGTGCCTGGAGTGTACTCGGTGCGCGGGGCTACACCTTC.

This clone was found a few times. The V gene is TRBV21-1, the J gene TRBJ1-3. TRBV21-1 is annotated as a pseudogene. This CDR3 is built from 23 residues. The CDR3 DNA follows: TGTGCCAGCAGCAAACGGTCCAACTGGAGGAAACCCCAGGCCGTTTTATCTGGAAACACCATATATTTT. This codes for CASSKRSNWRKPQAVLSGNTIYF.

The chain has TRBV30 and TRBJ2-3; TRBD2 aligns across 10 bases. The V gene end was trimmed by 4 bases and the J gene end by 7 bases; junction bases not matched to a gene: 5. This CDR3 region has 13 residues. Germline assignment: CDR1 GTSNPN and CDR2 SVGIG (reference sequence). Here the CDR3 DNA reads TGTGCCTGGACTAGCGGGGGTCTATATACGCAGTATTTT. Translated: CAWTSGGLYTQYF.

The V and J genes are TRBV13 and TRBJ1-6; D is uncertain. The CDR3 length is 14 residues. The ends were cut back, 5 bases at V and 7 bases at J, with 12 bases in the middle. Germline loops: CDR1 PRHDT, CDR2 FYEKMQ (reference sequence). The CDR3 DNA reads as TGTGCCAGCAGCATGGTCGCGGGGAATTCACCCCTCCACTTT. Its translation: CASSMVAGNSPLHF.

This chain links TRBV6-1 with TRBJ2-3; no reliable D call. The ends were cut back, 0 bases at V and 6 bases at J, with 19 bases in the middle. CDR3 length equals 17 residues. Germline V lookup: CDR1 MNHNS, CDR2 SASEGT. The CDR3 DNA reads TGTGCCAGCAGTGAAGCGCTTCAGAGCCTCCTCAGGGATACGCAGTATTTT. As protein: CASSEALQSLLRDTQYF.

V gene TRBV19 combines with J gene TRBJ2-5; a possible D gene is TRBD2 (6 bases). V lost 3 bases and J 5 bases, leaving 19 bases between the germline ends. Germline loops: CDR1 LNHDA, CDR2 SQIVND (reference sequence). The CDR3 extends over 16 amino acids. CDR3 residues: CASSIIRAGSGETQYF. The CDR3 coding sequence is TGTGCCAGTAGTATCATACGCGCGGGGAGCGGGGAGACCCAGTACTTC.

The gene calls are TRBV7-2 and TRBJ1-5, with 8 nucleotides matching TRBD1. Per germline, CDR1 SGHTA and CDR2 FQGNSA. J gave up 6 bases and V 1 base, and 5 bases lay outside the gene matches. This CDR3 has 15 residues. The CDR3: CASSLETGVAQPQHF. CDR3 sequence (DNA): TGTGCCAGCAGCTTAGAGACAGGGGTTGCTCAGCCCCAGCATTTT.

This clone was seen a handful of times. V and J are TRBV7-8 and TRBJ1-1; TRBD1 agrees at 7 bases. The germline CDR1 and CDR2 sequences are SGHVS and FQNEAQ. With V trimmed by 5 bases and J by 3 bases, 9 bases remained unmatched. The CDR3 totals 15 residues. The DNA of the CDR3 is TGTGCCAGCAGCCGCGCTTTGGGGACAGACACTGAAGCTTTCTTT. Encoded protein: CASSRALGTDTEAFF.

The chain uses TRBV18 and TRBJ1-2, with 8 bases fitting TRBD1. The CDR3 loop spans 15 amino acids. Unmatched junction bases numbered 11, after V lost 3 bases and J lost 8 bases. Germline assignment: CDR1 KGHSH and CDR2 LQKENI. CDR3: CASSPPDRVREGYTF. In DNA form, the CDR3 reads TGTGCCAGCTCACCCCCGGACAGGGTGAGAGAAGGCTACACCTTC.

This chain links TRBV12-3 or TRBV12-4 with TRBJ1-1; D is uncertain. CDR3 length equals 12 residues. V lost 7 bases and J lost 5, with 11 bases in between. In DNA, the CDR3 is TGTGCCAGCATCGGGAAAGGTACTGAAGCTTTCTTT. Translating it yields CASIGKGTEAFF.

V is TRBV6-2 or TRBV6-3 and J is TRBJ2-3; TRBD2 agrees at 9 bases. Germline assignment: CDR1 MNHEY and CDR2 SVGEGT. This CDR3 is built from 16 residues. V dropped 0 bases and J dropped 4; count of bases not matched to a gene: 5. This CDR3 is CASSYSGLARPDTQYF. Written as DNA, the CDR3 is TGTGCCAGCAGTTACTCGGGACTAGCTCGTCCAGATACGCAGTATTTT.

The chain combines TRBV28 with TRBJ1-2, with D hard to call. This CDR3 spans 13 amino acids. Germline V gene sequence: CDR1 MDHEN, CDR2 SYDVKM. The V gene lost 2 bases and the J gene lost 4 bases, with 8 bases spanning the gap. CDR3 residues: CASSLEVRYGYTF. Written as DNA, the CDR3 is TGTGCCAGCAGTTTAGAGGTCCGCTATGGCTACACCTTC.

This clone was detected only once. The gene calls are TRBV15 and TRBJ1-5; 8 bases fit TRBD1. Germline CDR1 is LNHNV and CDR2 is YYDKDF (reference sequence). V shed 0 bases and J 1 base; nucleotides not matched to a gene: 8. The CDR3 has 18 residues. The CDR3 reads CATSRDLSGGGSNQPQHF. CDR3 bases: TGTGCCACCAGCAGAGATTTGTCAGGGGGCGGGAGCAATCAGCCCCAGCATTTT. The entire variable domain, with the rest obtained from reference TRBV15 and TRBJ1-5, is as follows: DAMVIQNPRYQVTQFGKPVTLSCSQTLNHNVMYWYQQKSSQAPKLLFHYYDKDFNNEADTPDNFQSRRPNTSFCFLDIRSPGLGDTAMYLCATSRDLSGGGSNQPQHFGDGTRLSIL.

V usage is TRBV10-3 and J usage is TRBJ2-1; TRBD2 matches 11 bases. The V and J ends lost 4 bases and 8 bases, in that order; junction bases with no gene match: 7. Germline V lookup: CDR1 ENHRY, CDR2 SYGVKD. The CDR3 runs to 15 residues. The CDR3 nucleotides read TGTGCCATCAGTGGTGTAGCGGGAGGGCAGCATGAGCAGTTCTTC. The encoded protein is CAISGVAGGQHEQFF.

This chain connects TRBV28 to TRBJ2-5; 9 nucleotides align to TRBD2. This CDR3 has 14 amino acids. Germline V CDR1 and CDR2: MDHEN, SYDVKM. The junction had 4 bases not matched to a gene; V was cut back by 7 bases and J by 1 base. In nucleotides, the CDR3 is TGTGCCAGCACAGCGGGAGGTCCCCAAGAGACCCAGTACTTC. Translated: CASTAGGPQETQYF.

The J gene is TRBJ1-1, the V gene TRBV7-9; 7 positions agree with TRBD1. There are 14 residues in the CDR3. Germline CDR1 reads SEHNR; CDR2 reads FQNEAQ (reference sequence). V shed 7 bases, J shed 4 bases, and the junction held 9 bases outside the gene matches. CDR3 coding DNA: TGTGCCAGCACCCCAAAAGGGGGCCCCACTGAAGCTTTCTTT. Protein product: CASTPKGGPTEAFF.

The chain uses TRBV29-1 and TRBJ2-1, with 9 positions matching TRBD2. The CDR3 has 16 amino acids. V gave up 2 bases and J gave up 4 bases; unmatched junction bases: 9. Germline V gene data show CDR1 as SQVTM and CDR2 as ANQGSEA. The chain's CDR3 is CSVELTSGRDYNEQFF. In DNA form, the CDR3 reads TGCAGCGTTGAACTTACTAGCGGGCGGGATTACAATGAGCAGTTCTTC.

The chain is built from TRBV27 and TRBJ2-1, with 7 bases aligning to TRBD1. CDR3 size: 15 residues. Germline CDR1 and CDR2: MNHEY and SMNVEV (reference sequence). V lost 5 bases, J lost 3 bases, and 7 bases stayed unmatched. The CDR3 DNA reads as TGTGCCAGCAGTCGGCCGGGACAGAACTACAATGAGCAGTTCTTC. Translation: CASSRPGQNYNEQFF.

This chain connects TRBV30 to TRBJ1-5, with D possibly TRBD1 on 5 matching bases. This CDR3 is built from 14 residues. Trimming removed 3 bases from V and 9 bases from J, with 18 bases in between. From germline, CDR1 is GTSNPN and CDR2 SVGIG (reference sequence). The CDR3 nucleotides are TGTGCCTGGAGCGCAGGACACGGGGGACGGCCCCAGCATTTT. Amino acid sequence: CAWSAGHGGRPQHF.